The 8 T cell receptor beta chains below all came from one sample that was sequenced in a study of blood T cell repertoires in COVID-19. TCRdb keeps only in-frame clones here, not all; method: immunoSEQ multiplex PCR. The repertoire holds about 160,000 clones, with 70% to 90% as singletons. Sequenced material: peripheral blood. The receptors were sampled from a man aged 40-55 years with acute or convalescent COVID-19.

This chain connects TRBV4-1 to TRBJ1-2; tentative D call: TRBD1 (5 bases). Germline V gives CDR1 MGHRA, CDR2 YSYEKL. The CDR3 has 13 amino acids. The V end lost 3 bases, the J end lost 2 bases, and 7 bases lay between the germline ends. CDR3 DNA sequence: TGCGCCAGCAGCCAGGCAGGGAACTATGGCTACACCTTC. It translates to CASSQAGNYGYTF.

This chain links TRBV6-4 with TRBJ1-6, with a weak D call TRBD1 (5 bases). CDR1 and CDR2 (germline): MRHNA, SNTAGT. CDR3 size: 15 residues. V was clipped by 0 bases and J by 10 bases, with 13 bases between them. The CDR3 region has the DNA TGTGCCAGCAGTGACTCGCCAGGGCGGGGGTCACCCCTCCACTTT. Encoded protein: CASSDSPGRGSPLHF.

J is TRBJ1-5 and V is TRBV28, with D possibly TRBD1 on 6 matching bases. The CDR3 consists of 13 residues. Germline CDR1 MDHEN, CDR2 SYDVKM. Deletions cut 7 bases from V and 9 bases from J, with 16 bases between. The CDR3 nucleotides read TGTGCCAGCAAAGGGGGGGTTGGTCGGCCCCAGCATTTT. Its protein product is CASKGGVGRPQHF.

The gene calls are TRBV7-8 and TRBJ2-3; 10 bases are shared with TRBD1. The CDR3 spans 16 residues. The trim removed 5 bases at V and 5 bases at J, leaving 10 bases unmatched. Germline V CDR1 and CDR2: SGHVS, FQNEAQ. CDR3 nucleotide sequence: TGTGCCAGCAGCGGATGGGACAGGGGTAGCGGAGATACGCAGTATTTT. Translating it yields CASSGWDRGSGDTQYF.

The chain joins TRBV12-3 or TRBV12-4 to TRBJ2-5; D is uncertain. The CDR3 length is 13 residues. Trimming left V 3 bases short and J 0 bases short, with 5 bases between. CDR3: CASSFDNQETQYF. The DNA of the CDR3 is TGTGCCAGCAGTTTTGACAACCAAGAGACCCAGTACTTC.

The chain couples TRBV3-1 (or the pseudogene TRBV3-2) to TRBJ1-5; 7 bases fit TRBD1. Germline V CDR1 and CDR2: LGHDT, YNNKEL (reference sequence). V lost 6 bases to trimming and J lost 0 bases; unmatched junction nucleotides: 11. This CDR3 is 17 amino acids long. In nucleotides, the CDR3 is TGTGCCAGCAGTCTCGGGACAGCTGGATATAGCAATCAGCCCCAGCATTTT. Translated: CASSLGTAGYSNQPQHF.

The J gene is TRBJ1-1, the V gene TRBV19, with D maybe TRBD1 (5 bases). Trimming stripped 0 bases from V and 7 bases from J, with 15 bases between. This CDR3 contains 15 residues. CDR1 and CDR2 from the germline V gene are LNHDA and SQIVND (reference sequence). The CDR3 sequence: CASSIDPRGIVEAFF. CDR3 bases: TGTGCCAGTAGTATAGACCCGCGGGGGATCGTTGAAGCTTTCTTT.

The CDR3 DNA reads as TGTGCCAGCACTAACTACGGTGGAGCTACCGGGGAGCTGTTTTTT. Amino acids: CASTNYGGATGELFF. The chain employs TRBV4-2 and TRBJ2-2, with D uncertain. V gave up 7 bases and J gave up 5 bases, with 17 bases separating them. The CDR3 sequence is 15 residues long. CDR1 is LGHNA, CDR2 YNFKEQ, per germline.